What follows are 9 T cell receptor beta chains derived from one specimen sequenced in a study of cytomegalovirus exposure and HLA in healthy donors (dated by TCRdb to the late 2010s). The library was prepared using the immunoSEQ multiplex PCR assay. For the multiplex PCR, a mixture combining 60 forward primers for TCR Vbeta segments and 13 reverse primers for TCR Jbeta segments was used. Imported from immuneACCESS, the table was reduced by TCRdb to in-frame sequences with V and J called. These copies leave out some clones; in studies compared against another copy, an unresolved V gene accounts for under half, and the cause of the remainder is not known. This sample's records show about 100,000 clones. The ten largest clonotypes hold around 5% of the sample. Sample: PBMCs. Receptors originate from a girl aged 10-17 years in good health and CMV-seropositive.

The chain employs TRBV4-2 and TRBJ2-3; possibly TRBD2 for D (6 bases). The CDR3 runs 17 residues. Looked up from germline, CDR1 is LGHNA and CDR2 is YNFKEQ. The V end lost 3 bases, the J end lost 4 bases, and 20 bases lay between the germline ends. CDR3 in amino acids: CASSHASDYTFSDTQYF. As DNA, the CDR3 is TGTGCCAGCAGCCATGCCTCGGACTATACATTTTCAGATACGCAGTATTTT.

In nucleotides, the CDR3 is TGTGCCAGCAGCTTACGGGAGAGCACAGATACGCAGTATTTT. Amino acids: CASSLRESTDTQYF. J is TRBJ2-3 and V is TRBV4-2; TRBD2 is a possible D gene (6 bases). V gave up 5 bases and J gave up 0 bases, with 9 bases separating them. The CDR3 has 14 residues. Germline V gene data show CDR1 as LGHNA and CDR2 as YNFKEQ.

The genes are TRBV5-1 and TRBJ2-1; 11 positions match TRBD2. With V trimmed by 4 bases and J by 7 bases, 10 bases remained unmatched. This CDR3 comprises 16 residues. CDR1 is SGHRS and CDR2 is YFSETQ in the germline V gene. DNA for the CDR3: TGCGCCAGCAGCGACGTAGCGGGGGGGCCGGGGAATGAGCAGTTCTTC. Its translation is CASSDVAGGPGNEQFF. Combining the CDR3 with reference TRBV5-1 and TRBJ2-1 gives the whole variable domain KAGVTQTPRYLIKTRGQQVTLSCSPISGHRSVSWYQQTPGQGLQFLFEYFSETQRNKGNFPGRFSGRQFSNSRSEMNVSTLELGDSALYLCASSDVAGGPGNEQFFGPGTRLTVL.

The rearrangement joins TRBV6-5 to TRBJ1-5; 8 nucleotides line up with TRBD1. From germline, CDR1 is MNHEY and CDR2 SVGAGI. The CDR3 has 15 amino acids. Unmatched junction bases numbered 8, after V lost 9 bases and J lost 1 base. The chain's CDR3 is CASRTGSGSNQPQHF. The CDR3 DNA sequence: TGTGCCAGTAGGACAGGGAGTGGAAGCAATCAGCCCCAGCATTTT.

DNA of the CDR3: TGTGCCAGCGGGTATTGGGGGGAGTTTTACGAGCAGTACTTC. Protein: CASGYWGEFYEQYF. This chain links TRBV11-2 with TRBJ2-7; TRBD2 is a possible D gene (6 bases). V was cut by 8 bases and J by 4 bases, with 18 bases left in between. From germline, CDR1 is SGHAT and CDR2 FQNNGV. CDR3 length equals 14 residues.

CDR3 DNA: TGTGCCAGCAGCCGAGGACTAGCCGATGAGCAGTTCTTC. It encodes CASSRGLADEQFF. The chain links TRBV9 to TRBJ2-1; 8 positions match TRBD2. CDR1 and CDR2 from the germline V gene are SGDLS and YYNGEE. The J segment lost 8 bases and the V segment lost 4 bases, leaving 5 bases of the junction unmatched. This CDR3 spans 13 amino acids.

V usage is TRBV19 and J usage is TRBJ1-6; 7 nucleotides align to TRBD1. The germline V gene has CDR1 LNHDA and CDR2 SQIVND (reference sequence). V was clipped by 3 bases and J by 2 bases; unmatched bases: 19. This CDR3 has 21 amino acids. CDR3 region: CASSIRAQETGNFTYNSPLHF. DNA for the CDR3: TGTGCCAGTAGTATCCGGGCCCAGGAGACAGGGAATTTCACCTATAATTCACCCCTCCACTTT.

The chain joins TRBV7-6 to TRBJ2-7; D perhaps matches TRBD1 (6 bases). The CDR3 runs to 16 residues. Trimming shortened V by 1 base and J by 3 bases, and 16 bases separated the two germline ends. The germline V gene encodes CDR1 SGHVS and CDR2 FNYEAQ. CDR3 DNA sequence: TGTGCCAGCAGCTTAGAGCCGGGACACTCTCTCTACGAGCAGTACTTC. This encodes CASSLEPGHSLYEQYF.

This chain connects TRBV12-5 to TRBJ2-1, with D perhaps TRBD2 (6 bases). This CDR3 is built from 15 residues. Germline assignment: CDR1 LGHNT and CDR2 FRNRAP. With 6 bases removed from V and 4 bases from J, the gap between germline ends came to 16 bases. The chain's CDR3 is CASGPGTYAYNEQFF. Here the CDR3 DNA reads TGTGCTAGTGGCCCCGGGACTTATGCTTACAATGAGCAGTTCTTC.